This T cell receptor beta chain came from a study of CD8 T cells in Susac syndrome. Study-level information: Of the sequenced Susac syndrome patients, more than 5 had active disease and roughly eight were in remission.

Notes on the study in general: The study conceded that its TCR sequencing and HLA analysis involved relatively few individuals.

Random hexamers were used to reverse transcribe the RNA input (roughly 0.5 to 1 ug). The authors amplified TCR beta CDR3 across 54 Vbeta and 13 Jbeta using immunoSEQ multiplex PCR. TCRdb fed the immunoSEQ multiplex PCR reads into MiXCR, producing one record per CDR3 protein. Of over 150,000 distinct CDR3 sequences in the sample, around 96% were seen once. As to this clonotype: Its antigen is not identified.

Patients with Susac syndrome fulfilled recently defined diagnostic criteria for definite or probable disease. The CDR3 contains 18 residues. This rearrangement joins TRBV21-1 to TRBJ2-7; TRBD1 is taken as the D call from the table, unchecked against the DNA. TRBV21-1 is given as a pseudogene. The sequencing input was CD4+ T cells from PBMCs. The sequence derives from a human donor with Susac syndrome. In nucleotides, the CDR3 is TGTGCCAGCAGCAAAAGTGGCCCCTTAAGGGAATCAAGTCACGAGCAGTACTTC. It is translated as CASSKSGPLRESSHEQYF.